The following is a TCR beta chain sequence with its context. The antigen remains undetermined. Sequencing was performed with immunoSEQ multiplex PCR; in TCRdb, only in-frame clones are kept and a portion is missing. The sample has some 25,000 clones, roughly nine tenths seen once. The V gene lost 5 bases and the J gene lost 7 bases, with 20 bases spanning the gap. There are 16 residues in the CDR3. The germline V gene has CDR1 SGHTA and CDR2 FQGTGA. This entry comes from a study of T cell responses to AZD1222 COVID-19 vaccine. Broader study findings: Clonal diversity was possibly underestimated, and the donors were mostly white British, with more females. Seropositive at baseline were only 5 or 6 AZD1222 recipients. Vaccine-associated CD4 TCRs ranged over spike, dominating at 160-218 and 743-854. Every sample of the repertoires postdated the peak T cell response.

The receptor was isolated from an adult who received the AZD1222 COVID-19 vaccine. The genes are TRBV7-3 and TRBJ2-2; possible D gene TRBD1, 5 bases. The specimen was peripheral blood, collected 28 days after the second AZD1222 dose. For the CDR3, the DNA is TGTGCCAGCAGCACATCCCAGGGTGGCCATGGCGGGGAGCTGTTTTTT. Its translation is CASSTSQGGHGGELFF.